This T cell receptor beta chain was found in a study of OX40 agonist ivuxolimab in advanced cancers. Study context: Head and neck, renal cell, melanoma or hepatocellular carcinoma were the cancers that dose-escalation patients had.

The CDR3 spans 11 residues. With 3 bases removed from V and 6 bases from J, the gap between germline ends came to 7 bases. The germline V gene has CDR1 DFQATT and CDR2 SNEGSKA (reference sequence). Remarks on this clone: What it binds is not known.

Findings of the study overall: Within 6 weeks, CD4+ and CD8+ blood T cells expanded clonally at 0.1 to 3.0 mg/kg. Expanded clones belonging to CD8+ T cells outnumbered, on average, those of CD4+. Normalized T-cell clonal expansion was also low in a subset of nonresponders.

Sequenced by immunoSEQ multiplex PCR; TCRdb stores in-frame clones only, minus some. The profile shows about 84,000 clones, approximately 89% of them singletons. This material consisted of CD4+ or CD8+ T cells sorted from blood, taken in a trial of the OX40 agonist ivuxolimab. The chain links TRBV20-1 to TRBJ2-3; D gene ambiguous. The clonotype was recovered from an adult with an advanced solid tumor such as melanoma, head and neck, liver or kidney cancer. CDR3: CSARLLDTQYF. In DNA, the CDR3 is TGCAGTGCTAGGCTCCTCGATACGCAGTATTTT.